This T cell receptor (beta chain) was observed in a study of neurological immune-mediated disorders. In TCRdb, the 5' RACE reads were re-called with MiXCR into one record per CDR3 protein. The table has approximately 70,000 distinct CDR3 sequences, about 5.1% seen once. The germline V and J ends were trimmed by 2 bases and 1 base, with 11 bases remaining between them. CDR1 and CDR2 from the germline V gene are SGHTA and FQGNSA. This CDR3 has 15 amino acids. Ten or more counts support this clonotype. V usage is TRBV7-2 and J usage is TRBJ1-1; a possible D gene is TRBD1 (6 bases). The specimen was PBMCs. The TCR sequence derives from a woman between 65 and 79 years old with multiple sclerosis. CDR3 sequence: CASSLFRGANTEAFF. The CDR3 DNA sequence: TGTGCCAGCAGCTTATTCCGGGGGGCGAACACTGAAGCTTTCTTT.